Below, 27 T cell receptor beta chains from the same sample are listed, as sequenced in a study of graft-versus-host responses after intestinal transplantation. The data were produced by immunoSEQ multiplex PCR, yet TCRdb's version contains in-frame clones alone and is incomplete. In the table there are some 29,000 clones, 80% to 85% of which are singletons. Intraepithelial lymphocytes and lamina propria lymphocytes were released through processing of graft tissue. The starting material was ileum tissue, obtained 98 days after intestinal transplantation. The receptors come from a human patient who received an intestinal transplant, so some T cells may come from the graft donor.

The V call is TRBV30, the J call TRBJ1-6; no reliable D call. The germline gives CDR1 GTSNPN, CDR2 SVGIG (reference sequence). Between the trimmed V and J ends, which lost 3 bases and 12 bases, there was a span of 15 bases. The CDR3 totals 13 residues. The CDR3 DNA is TGTGCCTGGAGGGCCCTCTCGCGGGAACCCCTCCACTTT. Translated: CAWRALSREPLHF.

The J gene is TRBJ2-2, the V gene TRBV4-2; 8 bases are a match to TRBD2. J lost 5 bases, V lost 1 base, and 12 bases had no gene match. Germline CDR1 reads LGHNA; CDR2 reads YNFKEQ. The CDR3 extends over 18 amino acids. The chain's CDR3 is CASSQGGTGGPRTGELFF. The DNA for the CDR3 is TGTGCCAGCAGCCAAGGTGGAACGGGGGGGCCACGGACCGGGGAGCTGTTTTTT.

This clone was recorded only once. This chain uses TRBV9 with TRBJ2-1; 9 nucleotides align to TRBD2. V was clipped by 2 bases and J by 0 bases; unmatched bases: 9. Germline V gene lookup returns CDR1 SGDLS and CDR2 YYNGEE. The CDR3 spans 18 residues. CDR3: CASSVGAGGTYSYNEQFF. In nucleotides, the CDR3 is TGTGCCAGCAGCGTCGGAGCGGGGGGTACCTACTCCTACAATGAGCAGTTCTTC.

The V call is TRBV27, the J call TRBJ2-2, with 7 bases that match TRBD2. The CDR3 runs 16 residues. Germline loops: CDR1 MNHEY, CDR2 SMNVEV (reference sequence). J gave up 7 bases and V 2 bases, and 10 bases lay outside the gene matches. CDR3 sequence: CASSLTRATSVGELFF. The CDR3 nucleotides are TGTGCCAGCAGTTTAACCCGCGCTACTAGCGTCGGGGAGCTGTTTTTT.

In its sample, this clone was seen a few times. The chain carries TRBV18 and TRBJ2-6; D may be TRBD2 (5 bases). V was pared by 4 bases and J by 0 bases, with 7 bases between. The CDR3 covers 15 residues. Per germline, CDR1 KGHSH and CDR2 LQKENI. The CDR3 DNA reads TGTGCCAGCTCACTAGCGACCTCTGGGGCCAACGTCCTGACTTTC. Its translation: CASSLATSGANVLTF.

The genes are TRBV5-8 and TRBJ2-5, with D possibly called TRBD1 or TRBD2 (5 bases each). The V gene's germline CDR1 is SGHTS and CDR2 YDEGEE. V was shortened by 4 bases and J by 7 bases, with 23 bases between the two germline ends. CDR3 size: 16 residues. The CDR3 DNA is TGTGCCAGCAGCCCAAGAGGGGCGGATAGGCCGGTGACCCAGTACTTC. Protein sequence: CASSPRGADRPVTQYF. Drawing the rest from reference TRBV5-8 and TRBJ2-5, the complete variable domain is EAGVTQSPTHLIKTRGQQATLRCSPISGHTSVYWYQQALGLGLQFLLWYDEGEERNRGNFPPRFSGRQFPNYSSELNVNALELEDSALYLCASSPRGADRPVTQYFGPGTRLLVL.

The V call is TRBV30, the J call TRBJ1-1; weak D call: TRBD1 (6 bases). Deletions cut 2 bases from V and 4 bases from J, with 11 bases between. The length of the CDR3 is 13 residues. Germline V lookup: CDR1 GTSNPN, CDR2 SVGIG (reference sequence). CDR3 loop: CAWSYRGATEAFF. For the CDR3, the DNA is TGTGCCTGGAGTTATAGGGGGGCCACTGAAGCTTTCTTT.

The CDR3 protein is CAIPGPYGEKLFF. The CDR3 region has the DNA TGTGCCATCCCGGGACCCTATGGGGAAAAACTGTTTTTT. The gene calls are TRBV11-2 and TRBJ1-4; D is perhaps TRBD1 (5 bases). Between the trimmed V and J ends, which lost 10 bases and 8 bases, there was a span of 17 bases. Germline CDR1 reads SGHAT; CDR2 reads FQNNGV. This CDR3 spans 13 amino acids.

The J gene is TRBJ2-5, the V gene TRBV5-6, with 13 nucleotides matching TRBD2. The length of the CDR3 is 16 residues. V dropped 0 bases and J dropped 5; count of bases not matched to a gene: 4. Germline V CDR1 and CDR2: SGHDT, YYEEEE. CDR3 residues: CASSLGTSGGSETQYF. DNA for the CDR3: TGTGCCAGCAGCTTGGGGACTAGCGGGGGATCGGAGACCCAGTACTTC.

V and J are TRBV6-1 and TRBJ1-1, with TRBD1 matching over 8 bases. Germline V gene data show CDR1 as MNHNS and CDR2 as SASEGT. V lost 3 bases, J lost 3 bases, and 0 bases stayed unmatched. There are 13 residues in the CDR3. The CDR3 DNA reads as TGTGCCAGCAGTGAGGACAGGGACACTGAAGCTTTCTTT. It encodes CASSEDRDTEAFF.

V gene TRBV6-5 combines with J gene TRBJ2-7, with D uncertain. The CDR3 is 10 residues long. Trimming took off 6 bases at V and 9 bases at J, with 9 bases between the two ends. The germline V gene encodes CDR1 MNHEY and CDR2 SVGAGI. The CDR3 is CASRLGWQYF. CDR3 coding DNA: TGTGCCAGCAGGCTAGGATGGCAGTACTTC.

This clone showed up just a few times. The rearrangement uses TRBV19 and TRBJ2-7; 8 positions match TRBD1. The CDR3 runs to 14 residues. The V gene end was trimmed by 3 bases and the J gene end by 4 bases; junction bases not matched to a gene: 5. The germline V gene encodes CDR1 LNHDA and CDR2 SQIVND (reference sequence). As DNA, the CDR3 is TGTGCCAGTAGTATTGACAGGGGCGGTTACGAGCAGTACTTC. Protein product: CASSIDRGGYEQYF.

The chain carries TRBV11-2 and TRBJ2-7; D is possibly TRBD1 or TRBD2 (5 bases each). Trimming removed 3 bases from V and 4 bases from J, with 16 bases in between. In germline, CDR1 is SGHAT, CDR2 FQNNGV. The CDR3 sequence is 15 residues long. Written as DNA, the CDR3 is TGTGCCAGCAGCTTGGCTGGGACCGAGCATTACGAGCAGTACTTC. Residues: CASSLAGTEHYEQYF.

This clone has only one observation. The V gene is TRBV7-9, the J gene TRBJ1-2; 7 bases fit TRBD1. Germline V gene data show CDR1 as SEHNR and CDR2 as FQNEAQ (reference sequence). V gave up 1 base and J gave up 3 bases; unmatched junction bases: 11. The CDR3 sequence is 17 residues long. The CDR3 nucleotides are TGTGCCAGCAGCTTAGACGTGCGACAGGGAATGGACTATGGCTACACCTTC. It specifies CASSLDVRQGMDYGYTF.

The chain recombines TRBV5-6 with TRBJ1-1, with unresolved D. Trimming stripped 0 bases from V and 5 bases from J, with 5 bases between. This CDR3 has 12 amino acids. Germline-derived CDR1 and CDR2 are SGHDT and YYEEEE. CDR3 nucleotides: TGTGCCAGCAGCTTGGCCCGGACTGAAGCTTTCTTT. Amino acid sequence: CASSLARTEAFF. The whole variable domain, remainder taken from reference TRBV5-6 and TRBJ1-1, is DAGVTQSPTHLIKTRGQQVTLRCSPKSGHDTVSWYQQALGQGPQFIFQYYEEEERQRGNFPDRFSGHQFPNYSSELNVNALLLGDSALYLCASSLARTEAFFGQGTRLTVV.

The J gene is TRBJ1-2, the V gene TRBV29-1; D is unclear. From germline, CDR1 is SQVTM and CDR2 ANQGSEA. This CDR3 contains 11 residues. Trimming shortened V by 5 bases and J by 5 bases, and 9 bases separated the two germline ends. The CDR3 protein is CSVRFWYGYTF. In DNA form, the CDR3 reads TGCAGCGTTAGATTTTGGTATGGCTACACCTTC. Together with reference TRBV29-1 and TRBJ1-2, the CDR3 gives the full variable domain: SAVISQKPSRDICQRGTSLTIQCQVDSQVTMMFWYRQQPGQSLTLIATANQGSEATYESGFVIDKFPISRPNLTFSTLTVSNMSPEDSSIYLCSVRFWYGYTFGSGTRLTVV.

A single count supports this clone. The chain couples TRBV4-1 to TRBJ2-1, with 9 bases aligning to TRBD1. This CDR3 comprises 15 residues. The V and J ends lost 1 base and 9 bases, in that order; junction bases with no gene match: 7. In germline, CDR1 is MGHRA, CDR2 YSYEKL. The CDR3 sequence: CASSQGTGAAREQFF. For the CDR3, the DNA is TGCGCCAGCAGCCAAGGGACAGGGGCCGCACGTGAGCAGTTCTTC.

The V and J genes are TRBV4-1 and TRBJ2-7; 9 bases fit TRBD1. The germline V gene encodes CDR1 MGHRA and CDR2 YSYEKL. Trimming took 3 bases from V and 2 from J; bases not matched to a gene: 8. CDR3 length: 16 residues. The DNA of the CDR3 is TGCGCCAGCAGCCACCTGGCCGGGACAGGGCCCTACGAGCAGTACTTC. It specifies CASSHLAGTGPYEQYF.

The chain uses TRBV5-6 and TRBJ2-7, with no clear D. V was trimmed by 0 bases and J by 0 bases, leaving 10 bases between them. Germline-derived CDR1 and CDR2 are SGHDT and YYEEEE. The CDR3 is 15 amino acids. The CDR3 region has the DNA TGTGCCAGCAGCTTGGACCCCTCGAGCTCCTACGAGCAGTACTTC. Translated, it gives CASSLDPSSSYEQYF.

This chain links TRBV4-1 with TRBJ2-1, with unresolved D. The CDR3 is 13 amino acids. Germline V CDR1 and CDR2: MGHRA, YSYEKL. The ends were cut back, 1 base at V and 5 bases at J, with 6 bases in the middle. CDR3 sequence reads: CASSQVGNNEQFF. CDR3 DNA sequence: TGCGCCAGCAGCCAAGTGGGGAACAATGAGCAGTTCTTC.

The V and J genes are TRBV19 and TRBJ1-3; D is perhaps TRBD1 (5 bases). The V and J ends lost 10 bases and 5 bases respectively, with 18 bases between them. This CDR3 has 14 residues. Germline V gene sequence: CDR1 LNHDA, CDR2 SQIVND (reference sequence). The DNA for the CDR3 is TGTGCCACCGGAGGGGTCCTTGAGCGAAACACCATATATTTT. Translated, it gives CATGGVLERNTIYF.

This chain's CDR3 is CASSESGQGIEKLFF. The CDR3 region has the DNA TGCGCCAGCAGTGAGTCGGGACAGGGGATTGAAAAACTGTTTTTT. The rearrangement joins TRBV10-2 to TRBJ1-4; 10 nucleotides line up with TRBD1. Trimming took 0 bases from V and 7 from J; bases not matched to a gene: 2. CDR1 WSHSY and CDR2 SAAADI come from the germline V gene. This CDR3 has 15 amino acids.

The chain links TRBV27 to TRBJ1-1, with a possible D match to TRBD1 (6 bases). CDR3 length equals 14 residues. V dropped 1 base and J dropped 6 bases, with 12 bases sitting between them. Germline assignment: CDR1 MNHEY and CDR2 SMNVEV (reference sequence). CDR3 bases: TGTGCCAGCAGTTTATACTATGGGGGCGCTGAAGCTTTCTTT. Amino acid sequence: CASSLYYGGAEAFF.

J is TRBJ1-2 and V is TRBV6-5, with D perhaps TRBD1 (5 bases). Germline V gene sequence: CDR1 MNHEY, CDR2 SVGAGI. This CDR3 is 14 amino acids long. V shed 8 bases and J shed 7 bases, with 20 bases lying between them. CDR3 sequence: CASASGGKGVGYTF. The CDR3 DNA sequence: TGTGCCAGCGCCTCGGGGGGGAAGGGTGTTGGCTACACCTTC.

The chain has TRBV6-1 and TRBJ1-3; D is perhaps TRBD1 (5 bases). Trimming cost V 6 bases and J 4 bases, with 13 bases left between them. The CDR3 spans 14 residues. Germline CDR1 is MNHNS and CDR2 is SASEGT. The CDR3 bases are TGTGCCAGCAGAAGTTGGGGGTCAGGAAACACCATATATTTT. This gives the protein CASRSWGSGNTIYF.

This clone was recorded a few times. The chain is built from TRBV11-2 and TRBJ2-7; 7 nucleotides line up with TRBD2. The CDR3 covers 18 residues. Looked up from germline, CDR1 is SGHAT and CDR2 is FQNNGV. The V gene end was trimmed by 4 bases and the J gene end by 4 bases; junction bases not matched to a gene: 19. CDR3 sequence (DNA): TGTGCCAGCAGCTCGCCCGATGGGGGTTCCCCGGGGGGTTACGAGCAGTACTTC. Amino acid sequence: CASSSPDGGSPGGYEQYF. Supplemented by reference TRBV11-2 and TRBJ2-7, the full variable domain reads EAGVAQSPRYKIIEKRQSVAFWCNPISGHATLYWYQQILGQGPKLLIQFQNNGVVDDSQLPKDRFSAERLKGVDSTLKIQPAKLEDSAVYLCASSSPDGGSPGGYEQYFGPGTRLTVT.

The chain employs TRBV10-3 and TRBJ2-7; tentatively, D is TRBD1 (6 bases). The CDR3 sequence is 14 residues long. The V gene's germline CDR1 is ENHRY and CDR2 SYGVKD. V was pared by 7 bases and J by 1 base, with 14 bases between. The chain's CDR3 is CAIKSSGDSYEQYF. For the CDR3, the DNA is TGTGCCATCAAATCATCAGGGGATTCCTACGAGCAGTACTTC.